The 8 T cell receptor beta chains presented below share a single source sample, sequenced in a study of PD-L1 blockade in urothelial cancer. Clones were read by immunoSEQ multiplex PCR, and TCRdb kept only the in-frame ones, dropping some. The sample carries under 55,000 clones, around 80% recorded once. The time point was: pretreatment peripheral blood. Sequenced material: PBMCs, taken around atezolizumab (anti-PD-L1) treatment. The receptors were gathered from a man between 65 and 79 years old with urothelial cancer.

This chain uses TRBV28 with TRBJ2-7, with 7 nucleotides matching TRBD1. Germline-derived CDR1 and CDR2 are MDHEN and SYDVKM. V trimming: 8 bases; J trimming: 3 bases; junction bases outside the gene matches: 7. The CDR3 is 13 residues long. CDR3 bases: TGTGCCAGCCATGGACAGGCCTACTACGAGCAGTACTTC. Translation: CASHGQAYYEQYF. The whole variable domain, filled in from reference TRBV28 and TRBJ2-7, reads DVKVTQSSRYLVKRTGEKVFLECVQDMDHENMFWYRQDPGLGLRLIYFSYDVKMKEKGDIPEGYSVSREKKERFSLILESASTNQTSMYLCASHGQAYYEQYFGPGTRLTVT.

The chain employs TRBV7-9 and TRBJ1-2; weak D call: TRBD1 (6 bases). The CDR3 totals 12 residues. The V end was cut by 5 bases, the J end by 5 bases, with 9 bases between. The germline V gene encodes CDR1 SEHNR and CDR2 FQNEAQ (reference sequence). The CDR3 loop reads CASSPTGYGYTF. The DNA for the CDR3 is TGTGCCAGCAGCCCCACAGGGTATGGCTACACCTTC.

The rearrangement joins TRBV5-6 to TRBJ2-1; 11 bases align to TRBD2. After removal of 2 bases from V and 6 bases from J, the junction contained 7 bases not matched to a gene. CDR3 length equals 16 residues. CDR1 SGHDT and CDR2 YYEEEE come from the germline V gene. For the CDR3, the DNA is TGTGCCAGCAGCTTTTTAACTAGCGGGAGTGCCAATGAGCAGTTCTTC. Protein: CASSFLTSGSANEQFF.

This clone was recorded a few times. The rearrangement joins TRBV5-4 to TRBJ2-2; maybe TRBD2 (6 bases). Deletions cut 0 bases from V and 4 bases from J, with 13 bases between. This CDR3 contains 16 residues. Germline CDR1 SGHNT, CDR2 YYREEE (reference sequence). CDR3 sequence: CASSLAAGLRTGELFF. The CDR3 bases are TGTGCCAGCAGCTTGGCCGCGGGGCTCCGCACCGGGGAGCTGTTTTTT.

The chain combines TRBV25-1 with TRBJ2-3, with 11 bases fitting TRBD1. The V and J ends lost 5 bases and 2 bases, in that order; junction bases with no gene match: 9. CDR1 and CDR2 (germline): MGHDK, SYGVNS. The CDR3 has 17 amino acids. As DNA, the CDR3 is TGTGCCAGCAGTCCCCGGACAGGGGGCATCAACACAGATACGCAGTATTTT. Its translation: CASSPRTGGINTDTQYF.

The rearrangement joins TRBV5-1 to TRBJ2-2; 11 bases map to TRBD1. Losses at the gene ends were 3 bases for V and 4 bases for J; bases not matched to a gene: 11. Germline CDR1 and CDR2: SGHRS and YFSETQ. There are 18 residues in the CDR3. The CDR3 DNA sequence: TGCGCCAGCAGCTCCAACCCCGGGACAGGGGGGACCACCGGGGAGCTGTTTTTT. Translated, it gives CASSSNPGTGGTTGELFF.

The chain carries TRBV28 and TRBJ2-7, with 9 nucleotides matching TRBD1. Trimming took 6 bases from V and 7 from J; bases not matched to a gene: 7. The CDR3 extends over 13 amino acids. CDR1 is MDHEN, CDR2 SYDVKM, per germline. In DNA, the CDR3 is TGTGCCAGCAGCCTCGACAGGGGGGGTGAGCAGTACTTC. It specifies CASSLDRGGEQYF.

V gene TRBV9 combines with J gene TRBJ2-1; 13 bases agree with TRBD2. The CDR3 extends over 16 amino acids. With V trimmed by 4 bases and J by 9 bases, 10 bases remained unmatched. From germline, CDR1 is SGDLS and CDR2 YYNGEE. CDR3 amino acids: CASSPWTSGSGGEQFF. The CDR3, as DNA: TGTGCCAGCAGCCCCTGGACTAGCGGGAGTGGCGGTGAGCAGTTCTTC.